What follows are 6 T cell receptor beta chains derived from one specimen sequenced in a study of cytomegalovirus exposure and HLA in healthy donors. Use of 60 Vbeta and 13 Jbeta primers characterized the PCR. The protocol was immunoSEQ multiplex PCR, while the TCRdb copy is restricted to in-frame clones and leaves out a portion. The sample includes around 150,000 clones, over 65% seen only once; the top ten take 4% to 5%. Sequences were obtained from PBMCs. The receptors stem from a young man in good health and CMV-seropositive.

The chain has TRBV7-6 and TRBJ1-1; D gene ambiguous. The ends were cut back, 0 bases at V and 8 bases at J, with 10 bases in the middle. The CDR3 runs to 13 residues. Germline values: CDR1 SGHVS, CDR2 FNYEAQ. The CDR3 loop is CASSLAPQSEAFF. CDR3 nucleotides: TGTGCCAGCAGCTTAGCTCCACAGTCCGAAGCTTTCTTT.

Concerning this clone itself: The same CDR3 can be traced to other DNA sequences in this sample. The chain carries TRBV10-2 and TRBJ1-5; TRBD1 is a possible D gene (5 bases). This CDR3 has 13 amino acids. Germline V gives CDR1 WSHSY, CDR2 SAAADI. V was clipped by 6 bases and J by 7 bases, with 13 bases between them. CDR3: CASSEGARQPQHF. The DNA of the CDR3 is TGCGCCAGCAGCGAAGGGGCGCGGCAGCCCCAGCATTTT.

J is TRBJ2-2 and V is TRBV30, with TRBD2 identical over 8 bases. The germline V gene encodes CDR1 GTSNPN and CDR2 SVGIG (reference sequence). The CDR3 consists of 14 residues. With 5 bases clipped from V and 5 bases from J, the junction kept 7 bases outside the gene matches. This chain's CDR3 is CAWVIAGSTGELFF. The CDR3 nucleotides are TGTGCCTGGGTAATAGCGGGGAGTACCGGGGAGCTGTTTTTT.

This chain links TRBV19 with TRBJ1-1; 8 bases are a match to TRBD1. The V gene's germline CDR1 is LNHDA and CDR2 SQIVND (reference sequence). After removal of 5 bases from V and 11 bases from J, the junction contained 13 bases not matched to a gene. CDR3 size: 14 residues. CDR3: CASSARDRGLWAFF. CDR3 coding DNA: TGTGCCAGTAGTGCGAGAGACAGGGGTCTATGGGCTTTCTTT.

Written as DNA, the CDR3 is TGTGCCAGCAGTTCAGGGGGGTCCTACGAGCAGTACGTC. Protein sequence: CASSSGGSYEQYV. The chain carries TRBV6-9 and TRBJ2-7; possibly TRBD1 for D (7 bases). Germline CDR1 is MNHGY and CDR2 is SVAAGI. This CDR3 region has 13 residues. V lost 4 bases and J lost 1, with 8 bases in between.

This sequence joins TRBV10-3 and TRBJ2-3; TRBD1 aligns across 8 bases. J gave up 4 bases and V 0 bases, and 6 bases lay outside the gene matches. CDR3 length equals 16 residues. Germline V gene data show CDR1 as ENHRY and CDR2 as SYGVKD. CDR3 in DNA: TGTGCCATCAGTGAGTCGAGGACAGGGCATGCAGATACGCAGTATTTT. Residues: CAISESRTGHADTQYF.